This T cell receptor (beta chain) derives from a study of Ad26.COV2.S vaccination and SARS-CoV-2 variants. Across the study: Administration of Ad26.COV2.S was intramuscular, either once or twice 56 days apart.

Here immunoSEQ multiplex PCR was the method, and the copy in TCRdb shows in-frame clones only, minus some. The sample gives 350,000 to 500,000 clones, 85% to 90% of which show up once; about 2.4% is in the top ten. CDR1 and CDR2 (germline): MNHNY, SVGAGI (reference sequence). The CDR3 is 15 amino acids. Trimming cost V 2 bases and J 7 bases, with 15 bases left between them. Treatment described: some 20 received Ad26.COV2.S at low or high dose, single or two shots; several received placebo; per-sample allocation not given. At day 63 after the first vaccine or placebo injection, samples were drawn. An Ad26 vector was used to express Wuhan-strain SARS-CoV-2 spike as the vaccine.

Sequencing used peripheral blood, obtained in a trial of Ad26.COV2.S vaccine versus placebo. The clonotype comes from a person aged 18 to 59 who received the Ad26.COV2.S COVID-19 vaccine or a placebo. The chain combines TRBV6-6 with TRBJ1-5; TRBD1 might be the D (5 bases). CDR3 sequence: CASSYGGDGTQPQHF. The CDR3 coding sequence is TGTGCCAGCAGTTACGGGGGGGACGGCACCCAGCCCCAGCATTTT.